The 20 T cell receptor beta chains reported below all come from one sample, sequenced in a study of cytomegalovirus exposure and HLA in healthy donors. PCR involved 60 Vbeta and 13 Jbeta primers. Clones were sequenced by immunoSEQ multiplex PCR, and TCRdb holds only the in-frame ones, with some missing. Of some 35,000 clones in the sample, over 60% were seen once. Sequencing was performed on PBMCs. The source is a man in his thirties or forties in good health and CMV-seronegative.

The V and J genes are TRBV4-3 and TRBJ2-1; D perhaps matches TRBD2 (5 bases). CDR1 and CDR2 (germline): LGHNA, YSLEER. Trimming removed 0 bases at V and 2 bases at J, with 8 bases between. The CDR3 length is 15 residues. CDR3 DNA: TGCGCCAGCAGCCAAGACGGGGTGGCCTACAATGAGCAGTTCTTC. It codes for CASSQDGVAYNEQFF.

V usage is TRBV6-5 and J usage is TRBJ2-5, with 7 nucleotides matching TRBD1. This CDR3 has 14 residues. V shed 6 bases and J 4 bases; nucleotides not matched to a gene: 8. Germline-derived CDR1 and CDR2 are MNHEY and SVGAGI. CDR3 bases: TGTGCCAGCAGCATAAACAGGGGTGGAGAGACCCAGTACTTC. This gives the protein CASSINRGGETQYF.

This clone has a handful of counts. The chain couples TRBV2 to TRBJ1-6; no reliable D call. V lost 4 bases to trimming and J lost 3 bases, with 10 bases between them. The germline V gene encodes CDR1 SNHLY and CDR2 FYNNEI. The CDR3 totals 15 residues. CDR3 in amino acids: CASSGEGNYNSPLHF. CDR3 nucleotide sequence: TGTGCCAGCAGTGGAGAGGGAAACTATAATTCACCCCTCCACTTT. Variable domain in full (rest from reference TRBV2 and TRBJ1-6): EPEVTQTPSHQVTQMGQEVILRCVPISNHLYFYWYRQILGQKVEFLVSFYNNEISEKSEIFDDQFSVERPDGSNFTLKIRSTKLEDSAMYFCASSGEGNYNSPLHFGNGTRLTVT.

The V call is TRBV6-5, the J call TRBJ1-6; possibly TRBD1 for D (5 bases). Trimming pared 0 bases from V and 5 bases from J, leaving 11 bases between. The CDR3 contains 16 residues. Germline values: CDR1 MNHEY, CDR2 SVGAGI. The CDR3 loop reads CASSYSPGRNNSPLHF. The CDR3 bases are TGTGCCAGCAGTTACTCTCCAGGGAGGAATAATTCACCCCTCCACTTT.

The chain uses TRBV7-2 and TRBJ1-1; D call uncertain. Trimming removed 1 base at V and 4 bases at J, with 13 bases between. The CDR3 totals 15 residues. In germline, CDR1 is SGHTA, CDR2 FQGNSA. CDR3 residues: CASSLEVTLGTEAFF. The CDR3 bases are TGTGCCAGCAGCTTAGAGGTGACATTAGGCACTGAAGCTTTCTTT.

This chain connects TRBV19 to TRBJ2-7, with 7 nucleotides matching TRBD1. J was trimmed by 2 bases and V by 8 bases; bases with no gene match: 6. Germline CDR1 LNHDA, CDR2 SQIVND (reference sequence). The CDR3 consists of 13 residues. The CDR3 region has the DNA TGTGCCAGTGCCGGGACAGCGACCTACGAGCAGTACTTC. Encoded protein: CASAGTATYEQYF.

J is TRBJ2-2 and V is TRBV6-5, with D perhaps matching TRBD2 (5 bases). Germline V CDR1 and CDR2: MNHEY, SVGAGI. V lost 2 bases and J 8 bases, leaving 18 bases between the germline ends. This CDR3 spans 16 amino acids. Here the CDR3 DNA reads TGTGCCAGCAGTTACGGGCGGAGGAGAACTGGTGGGGAGCTGTTTTTT. Translating it yields CASSYGRRRTGGELFF.

The CDR3 DNA follows: TGTGCCAGCAGCCGAAATTCAGGGGACTCTGGGGCCAACGTCCTGACTTTC. This gives the protein CASSRNSGDSGANVLTF. V and J are TRBV7-6 and TRBJ2-6, with D possibly TRBD1 on 6 matching bases. Germline V gives CDR1 SGHVS, CDR2 FNYEAQ. The CDR3 contains 17 residues. V was pared by 5 bases and J by 0 bases, with 14 bases between.

The V and J genes are TRBV19 and TRBJ1-4, with 10 bases fitting TRBD1. Per the germline V gene, CDR1 is LNHDA and CDR2 is SQIVND (reference sequence). J lost 7 bases, V lost 7 bases, and 6 bases had no gene match. The CDR3 is 14 residues long. The CDR3 loop reads CASTRQGAAEKLFF. DNA for the CDR3: TGTGCCAGTACCCGACAGGGGGCGGCTGAAAAACTGTTTTTT.

The CDR3 is CASRGPGNSPLHF. In DNA, the CDR3 is TGTGCCAGCAGAGGGCCGGGAAATTCACCCCTCCACTTT. V and J are TRBV2 and TRBJ1-6; D not certain. The CDR3 length is 13 residues. Germline V CDR1 and CDR2: SNHLY, FYNNEI. Deletions cut 6 bases from V and 7 bases from J, with 10 bases between.

The genes are TRBV11-2 and TRBJ1-1; the D gene is possibly TRBD1 (6 bases). Looked up from germline, CDR1 is SGHAT and CDR2 is FQNNGV. With 0 bases removed from V and 4 bases from J, the gap between germline ends came to 15 bases. The CDR3 covers 16 residues. The CDR3 sequence: CASSLEVGAAATEAFF. The CDR3, as DNA: TGTGCCAGCAGCTTAGAGGTGGGGGCTGCCGCCACTGAAGCTTTCTTT.

The chain uses TRBV7-6 and TRBJ2-1, with 9 bases identical to TRBD2. CDR3 length equals 17 residues. V lost 0 bases to trimming and J lost 7 bases; unmatched junction nucleotides: 10. Looked up from germline, CDR1 is SGHVS and CDR2 is FNYEAQ. The CDR3: CASSLARASGAGNEQFF. CDR3 bases: TGTGCCAGCAGCTTAGCGCGGGCTAGCGGGGCCGGGAATGAGCAGTTCTTC.

The V call is TRBV7-2, the J call TRBJ2-7, with a weak D call TRBD2 (6 bases). Between the trimmed V and J ends, which lost 5 bases and 3 bases, there was a span of 11 bases. This CDR3 comprises 13 residues. Germline loops: CDR1 SGHTA, CDR2 FQGNSA. The CDR3 here is CASSTRSGYEQYF. The CDR3 coding sequence is TGTGCCAGCAGCACCCGTAGCGGCTACGAGCAGTACTTC. Full variable domain (outside the CDR3, taken from reference TRBV7-2 and TRBJ2-7): GAGVSQSPSNKVTEKGKDVELRCDPISGHTALYWYRQSLGQGLEFLIYFQGNSAPDKSGLPSDRFSAERTGGSVSTLTIQRTQQEDSAVYLCASSTRSGYEQYFGPGTRLTVT.

Only a few counts were recorded for this clone. V gene TRBV4-2 combines with J gene TRBJ1-6; D may be TRBD1 (5 bases). Germline lookup yields CDR1 LGHNA and CDR2 YNFKEQ. The length of the CDR3 is 13 residues. V lost 6 bases and J lost 6, with 9 bases in between. The chain's CDR3 is CASRGLANSPLHF. The CDR3 DNA follows: TGTGCCAGCAGGGGGCTGGCTAATTCACCCCTCCACTTT.

The genes are TRBV6-5 and TRBJ1-1; D might be TRBD1 (6 bases). Germline CDR1 reads MNHEY; CDR2 reads SVGAGI. V was pared by 4 bases and J by 2 bases, with 14 bases between. This CDR3 spans 15 amino acids. CDR3 nucleotides: TGTGCCAGCAGTTCCCTGACAGGTATCAACACTGAAGCTTTCTTT. Its translation is CASSSLTGINTEAFF.

This clone has only a few counts. J is TRBJ2-3 and V is TRBV5-4, with a possible D match to TRBD2 (5 bases). The CDR3 covers 17 residues. Trimming took 0 bases from V and 0 from J, leaving 14 bases between them. CDR1 and CDR2 from the germline V gene are SGHNT and YYREEE (reference sequence). Here the CDR3 reads CASSLGSSGSSTDTQYF. CDR3 nucleotides: TGTGCCAGCAGCTTGGGATCCAGCGGTTCTAGCACAGATACGCAGTATTTT.

The table lists this clone with a few counts. The CDR3 protein is CASSYLSQGDTGELFF. In nucleotides, the CDR3 is TGTGCCAGCAGTTACTTGTCCCAGGGGGACACCGGGGAGCTGTTTTTT. The rearrangement uses TRBV6-5 and TRBJ2-2, with TRBD1 identical over 7 bases. Germline loops: CDR1 MNHEY, CDR2 SVGAGI. Germline trimming cut 1 base from V and 3 bases from J; bases unmatched to any gene: 5. The CDR3 runs 16 residues.

The chain recombines TRBV29-1 with TRBJ1-6, with D perhaps matching TRBD1 (6 bases). With 6 bases removed from V and 9 bases from J, the gap between germline ends came to 15 bases. CDR3 size: 13 residues. Germline-derived CDR1 and CDR2 are SQVTM and ANQGSEA. As DNA, the CDR3 is TGCAGCGTGGGTTGGGGGGGCGGTTCACCCCTCCACTTT. It specifies CSVGWGGGSPLHF.

The rearrangement joins TRBV20-1 to TRBJ2-1, with TRBD1 as a possible D gene (5 bases). Germline CDR1 reads DFQATT; CDR2 reads SNEGSKA (reference sequence). The V end lost 6 bases, the J end lost 12 bases, and 15 bases lay between the germline ends. The length of the CDR3 is 11 residues. CDR3 region: CSAQGSRSQFF. The CDR3 DNA reads TGCAGTGCCCAGGGTAGCCGTTCGCAGTTCTTC.

V gene TRBV27 combines with J gene TRBJ2-2; the D is unclear. This CDR3 region has 11 residues. The germline CDR1 and CDR2 sequences are MNHEY and SMNVEV (reference sequence). V was cut by 4 bases and J by 7 bases, with 4 bases left in between. The CDR3 sequence is CASSSFGELFF. In DNA, the CDR3 is TGTGCCAGCAGTTCCTTCGGGGAGCTGTTTTTT.